This TCR beta chain was identified in a study of shared clonotypes between healthy human individuals. For the study at large: Researchers assigned three CD4 naive, three CD4 memory, two CD8 naive and one CD8 memory plate to each donor.

Study-wide points: Some naive CD4 clonotypes, about 5%, turned up in common across several donors.

V lost 1 base, J lost 4 bases, and 22 bases lay in between. The CDR3 covers 18 residues. CDR1 is LNHNV, CDR2 YYDKDF, per germline (reference sequence). Each donor was a Caucasian adult residing in Nashville, Tennessee. As processed by the authors: With immunoSEQ giving junction-only sequences and no quality scores, filtering differed. The data were produced by immunoSEQ multiplex PCR, yet TCRdb's version contains in-frame clones alone and is incomplete. V and J calls and clone size are copied from that table; D and trimming were computed from the DNA. The sample consists of some 120,000 clones, around 68% of them appearing once. To note about this clone: The antigen remains undetermined.

This chain links TRBV15 with TRBJ1-2; D remains unclear. The sequence derives from a woman between 25 and 40 years old in good health. Material for sequencing was memory CD8+ T cells sorted from blood. Described subset: CD45RO+ cells pooled with CCR7-negative TemRA cells. The CDR3 sequence: CATSRGKDSPPYRYGYTF. The CDR3 nucleotides read TGTGCCACCAGCAGAGGCAAGGACTCGCCACCTTACCGCTATGGCTACACCTTC. The entire variable domain, with the rest obtained from reference TRBV15 and TRBJ1-2, is as follows: DAMVIQNPRYQVTQFGKPVTLSCSQTLNHNVMYWYQQKSSQAPKLLFHYYDKDFNNEADTPDNFQSRRPNTSFCFLDIRSPGLGDTAMYLCATSRGKDSPPYRYGYTFGSGTRLTVV.